This T cell receptor (beta chain) was captured in a study of cytomegalovirus exposure and HLA in healthy donors. On this clone itself: Compared with germline, one end of the junction differs, possibly owing to a read error.

The V gene's germline CDR1 is SEHNR and CDR2 FQNEAQ (reference sequence). This CDR3 is built from 16 residues. The primer mix had 60 Vbeta and 13 Jbeta primers. TCRdb's table, derived via immunoSEQ multiplex PCR, lists solely in-frame clones and lacks some. The sample contains 150,000 to 200,000 clones, approximately 80% of which appear only once. The rearrangement uses TRBV7-9 and TRBJ1-4; possible D gene TRBD1, 5 bases. Sequenced: PBMCs. This TCR was sampled from a woman in her twenties or thirties in good health and CMV-seropositive. CDR3 region: CSSSLGAGSTNEKLFF. CDR3 nucleotide sequence: TGTTCCAGCAGCTTAGGGGCAGGGTCAACTAATGAAAAACTGTTTTTT.